This TCR beta chain came from a study of early T cells in non-severe SARS-CoV-2 infection. Overall study context: Chains were not paired, and sequencing was done on bulk RNA from unsorted whole blood.

Unique molecular identifiers (one per individual cDNA molecule) were attached. TCRdb reanalysed the 5' RACE reads using MiXCR and keeps one entry per CDR3 protein. Found here are under 80,000 distinct CDR3 sequences, more than 9% of them singletons; the top ten hold about 3.8%. Ten or more counts support this clonotype. The clonotype comes from an adult who was a healthcare worker with PCR-confirmed SARS-CoV-2 infection or an uninfected control (not recorded which). What was sequenced was whole blood.

The CDR3 spells CASIPIPASGGAYEQYF. The CDR3 region has the DNA TGTGCCAGCATCCCCATTCCGGCTAGCGGGGGGGCCTACGAGCAGTACTTC. The V call is TRBV7-2, the J call TRBJ2-7, with 12 bases fitting TRBD2. This CDR3 has 17 amino acids. With 7 bases clipped from V and 2 bases from J, the junction kept 12 bases outside the gene matches. Germline loops: CDR1 SGHTA, CDR2 FQGNSA.